The subject of this entry is one T cell receptor (beta chain). As yet, its antigen is unknown. The data derive from a study of cytomegalovirus exposure and HLA in healthy donors. CDR3 length equals 17 residues. Germline V gene data show CDR1 as SGHRS and CDR2 as YFSETQ. V trimming: 1 base; J trimming: 0 bases; junction bases outside the gene matches: 4. Generated by immunoSEQ multiplex PCR, the TCRdb table keeps only in-frame clones and is missing some. The table records hundreds of thousands of clones, roughly 90% of them present only once. Findings and caveats of the study: For most TCR sequences rarity was the rule, although some public TCRs occurred in many donors.

The source material was PBMCs. This sequence was found in a woman under 30 in good health and CMV-seronegative. The rearrangement links TRBV5-1 to TRBJ2-6; 7 bases fit TRBD2. The CDR3 bases are TGCGCCAGCAGCTTGCTAGCGGCTAGCTCTGGGGCCAACGTCCTGACTTTC. Protein: CASSLLAASSGANVLTF.